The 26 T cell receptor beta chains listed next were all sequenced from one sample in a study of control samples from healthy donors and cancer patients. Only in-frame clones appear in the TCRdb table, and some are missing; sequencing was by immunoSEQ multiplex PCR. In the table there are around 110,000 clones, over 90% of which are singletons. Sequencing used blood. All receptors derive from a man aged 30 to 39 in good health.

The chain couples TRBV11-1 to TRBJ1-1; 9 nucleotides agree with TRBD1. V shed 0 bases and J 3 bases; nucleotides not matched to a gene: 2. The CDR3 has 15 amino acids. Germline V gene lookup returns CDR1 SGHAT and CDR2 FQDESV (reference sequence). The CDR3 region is CASSLADRGDTEAFF. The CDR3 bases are TGTGCCAGCAGCTTAGCCGACAGGGGGGACACTGAAGCTTTCTTT.

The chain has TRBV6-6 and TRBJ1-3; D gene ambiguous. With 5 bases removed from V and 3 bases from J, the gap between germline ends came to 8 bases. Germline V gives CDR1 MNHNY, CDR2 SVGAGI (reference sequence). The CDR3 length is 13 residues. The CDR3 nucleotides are TGTGCCAGCAGTCTAGGTATTGGAAACACCATATATTTT. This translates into CASSLGIGNTIYF.

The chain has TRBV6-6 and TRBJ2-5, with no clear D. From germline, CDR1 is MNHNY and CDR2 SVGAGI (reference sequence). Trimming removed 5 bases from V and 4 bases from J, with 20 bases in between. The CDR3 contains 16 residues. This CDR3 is CASSPSAVNWGETQYF. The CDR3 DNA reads TGTGCCAGCAGTCCGTCCGCGGTAAATTGGGGAGAGACCCAGTACTTC.

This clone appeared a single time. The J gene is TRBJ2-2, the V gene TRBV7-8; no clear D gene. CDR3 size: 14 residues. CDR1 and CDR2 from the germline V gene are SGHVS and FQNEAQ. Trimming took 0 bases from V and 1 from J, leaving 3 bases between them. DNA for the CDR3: TGTGCCAGCAGCTTAGCGCGGAACACCGGGGAGCTGTTTTTT. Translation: CASSLARNTGELFF.

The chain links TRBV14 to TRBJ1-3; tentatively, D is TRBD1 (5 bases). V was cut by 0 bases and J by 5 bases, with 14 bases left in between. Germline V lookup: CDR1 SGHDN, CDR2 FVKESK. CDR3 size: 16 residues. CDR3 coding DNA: TGTGCCAGCAGCCAAGAATGGGGCAGGGCTCGAAACACCATATATTTT. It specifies CASSQEWGRARNTIYF.

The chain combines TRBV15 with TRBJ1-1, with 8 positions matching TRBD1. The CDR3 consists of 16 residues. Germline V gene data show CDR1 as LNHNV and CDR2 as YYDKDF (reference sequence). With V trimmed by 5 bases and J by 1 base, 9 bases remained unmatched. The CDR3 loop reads CATSDVQGASNTEAFF. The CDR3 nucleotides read TGTGCCACCAGCGACGTGCAGGGGGCCTCGAACACTGAAGCTTTCTTT.

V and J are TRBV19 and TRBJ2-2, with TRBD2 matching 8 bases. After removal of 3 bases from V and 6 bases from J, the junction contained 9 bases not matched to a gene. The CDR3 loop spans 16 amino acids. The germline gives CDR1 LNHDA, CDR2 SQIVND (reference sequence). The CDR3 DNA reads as TGTGCCAGTAGTATTCTAAGCGGGGGTGGGGCCGGGGAGCTGTTTTTT. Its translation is CASSILSGGGAGELFF.

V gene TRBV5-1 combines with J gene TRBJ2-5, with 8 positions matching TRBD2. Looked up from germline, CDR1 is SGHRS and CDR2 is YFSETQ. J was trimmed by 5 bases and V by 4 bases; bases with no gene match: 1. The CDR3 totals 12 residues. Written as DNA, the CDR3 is TGCGCCAGCAGCCCGGGGGGGGAGACCCAGTACTTC. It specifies CASSPGGETQYF.

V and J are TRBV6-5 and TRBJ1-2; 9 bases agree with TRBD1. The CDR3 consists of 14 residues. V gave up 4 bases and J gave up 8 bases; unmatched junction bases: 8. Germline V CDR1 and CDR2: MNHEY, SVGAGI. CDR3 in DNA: TGTGCCAGCAGTTTGACAGGGGGAAGCCTCGGCTACACCTTC. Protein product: CASSLTGGSLGYTF.

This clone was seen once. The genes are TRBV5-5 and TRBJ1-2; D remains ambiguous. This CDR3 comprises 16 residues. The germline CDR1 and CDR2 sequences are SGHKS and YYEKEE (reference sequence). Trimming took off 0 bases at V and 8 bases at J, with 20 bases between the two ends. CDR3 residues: CASSLARNAQSGGYTF. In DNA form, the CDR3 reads TGTGCCAGCAGCTTGGCCCGGAACGCCCAATCGGGAGGCTACACCTTC. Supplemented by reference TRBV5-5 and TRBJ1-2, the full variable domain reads DAGVTQSPTHLIKTRGQQVTLRCSPISGHKSVSWYQQVLGQGPQFIFQYYEKEERGRGNFPDRFSARQFPNYSSELNVNALLLGDSALYLCASSLARNAQSGGYTFGSGTRLTVV.

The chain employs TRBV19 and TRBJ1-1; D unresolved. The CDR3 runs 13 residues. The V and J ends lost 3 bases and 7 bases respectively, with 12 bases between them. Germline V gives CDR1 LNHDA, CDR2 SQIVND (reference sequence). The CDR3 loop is CASSIVKAGEAFF. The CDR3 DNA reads TGTGCCAGTAGTATTGTAAAGGCGGGTGAAGCTTTCTTT.

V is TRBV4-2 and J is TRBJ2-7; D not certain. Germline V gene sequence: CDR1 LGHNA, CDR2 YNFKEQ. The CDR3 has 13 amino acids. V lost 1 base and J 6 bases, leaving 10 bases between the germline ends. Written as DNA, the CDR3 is TGTGCCAGCAGCCAAGCCCTTCAGGTCGAGCAGTACTTC. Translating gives CASSQALQVEQYF.

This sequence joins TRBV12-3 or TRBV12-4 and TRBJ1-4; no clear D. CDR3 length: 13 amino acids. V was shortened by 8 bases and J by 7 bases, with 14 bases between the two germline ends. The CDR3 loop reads CASLAANGEKLFF. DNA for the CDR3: TGTGCCAGCTTGGCAGCTAATGGTGAAAAACTGTTTTTT.

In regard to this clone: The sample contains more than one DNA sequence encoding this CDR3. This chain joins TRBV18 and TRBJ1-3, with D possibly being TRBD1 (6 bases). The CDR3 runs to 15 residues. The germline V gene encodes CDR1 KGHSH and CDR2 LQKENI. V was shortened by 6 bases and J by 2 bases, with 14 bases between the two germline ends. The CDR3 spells CASSPNQGPGNTIYF. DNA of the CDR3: TGTGCCAGCTCTCCGAACCAGGGGCCTGGAAACACCATATATTTT.

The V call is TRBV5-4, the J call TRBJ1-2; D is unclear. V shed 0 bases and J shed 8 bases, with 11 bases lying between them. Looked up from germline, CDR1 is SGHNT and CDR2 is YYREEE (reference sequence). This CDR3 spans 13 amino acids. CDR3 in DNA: TGTGCCAGCAGCTTGGCCAGGTCGAGCGGCTACACCTTC. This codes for CASSLARSSGYTF.

CDR3 amino acids: CASSSTSGGVTGELFF. The CDR3, as DNA: TGTGCCAGCAGTTCGACTAGCGGGGGTGTCACCGGGGAGCTGTTTTTT. The chain is built from TRBV11-1 and TRBJ2-2, with TRBD2 matching over 12 bases. V was pared by 6 bases and J by 4 bases, with 6 bases of the junction left unmatched. Germline loops: CDR1 SGHAT, CDR2 FQDESV (reference sequence). This CDR3 is 16 amino acids long.

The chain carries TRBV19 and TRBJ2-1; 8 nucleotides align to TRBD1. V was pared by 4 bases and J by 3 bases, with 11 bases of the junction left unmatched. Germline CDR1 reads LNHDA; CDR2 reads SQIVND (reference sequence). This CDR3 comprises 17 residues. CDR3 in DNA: TGTGCCAGTAGTAGCCCCTATGGGGACAGGTACTACAATGAGCAGTTCTTC. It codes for CASSSPYGDRYYNEQFF.

This CDR3 is CASSQNPTGTGGRETQYF. The CDR3 DNA sequence: TGCGCCAGCAGCCAGAACCCTACCGGGACAGGGGGCAGAGAGACCCAGTACTTC. V gene TRBV5-1 combines with J gene TRBJ2-5; 12 nucleotides match TRBD1. The CDR3 contains 18 residues. The V gene end was trimmed by 4 bases and the J gene end by 4 bases; junction bases not matched to a gene: 14. Germline V CDR1 and CDR2: SGHRS, YFSETQ. The variable domain in full, completed from reference TRBV5-1 and TRBJ2-5, reads KAGVTQTPRYLIKTRGQQVTLSCSPISGHRSVSWYQQTPGQGLQFLFEYFSETQRNKGNFPGRFSGRQFSNSRSEMNVSTLELGDSALYLCASSQNPTGTGGRETQYFGPGTRLLVL.

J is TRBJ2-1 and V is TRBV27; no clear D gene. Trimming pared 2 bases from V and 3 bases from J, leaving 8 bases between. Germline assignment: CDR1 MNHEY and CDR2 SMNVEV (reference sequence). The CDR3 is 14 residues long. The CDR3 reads CASSLIGVYNEQFF. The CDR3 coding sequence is TGTGCCAGCAGTTTAATAGGAGTCTACAATGAGCAGTTCTTC.

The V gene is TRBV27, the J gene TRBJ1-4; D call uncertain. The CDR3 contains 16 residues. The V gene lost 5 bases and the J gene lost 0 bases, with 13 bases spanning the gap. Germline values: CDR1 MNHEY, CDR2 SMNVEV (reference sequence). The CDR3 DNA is TGTGCCAGCAGTCGTAGGATTGCCGCAACTAATGAAAAACTGTTTTTT. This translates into CASSRRIAATNEKLFF.

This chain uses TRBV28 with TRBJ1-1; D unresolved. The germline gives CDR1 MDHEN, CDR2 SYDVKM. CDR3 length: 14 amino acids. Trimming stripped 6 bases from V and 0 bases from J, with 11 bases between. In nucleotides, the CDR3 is TGTGCCAGCAGCCTAGTCGGGGTGAACACTGAAGCTTTCTTT. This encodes CASSLVGVNTEAFF. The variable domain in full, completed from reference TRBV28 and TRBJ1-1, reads DVKVTQSSRYLVKRTGEKVFLECVQDMDHENMFWYRQDPGLGLRLIYFSYDVKMKEKGDIPEGYSVSREKKERFSLILESASTNQTSMYLCASSLVGVNTEAFFGQGTRLTVV.

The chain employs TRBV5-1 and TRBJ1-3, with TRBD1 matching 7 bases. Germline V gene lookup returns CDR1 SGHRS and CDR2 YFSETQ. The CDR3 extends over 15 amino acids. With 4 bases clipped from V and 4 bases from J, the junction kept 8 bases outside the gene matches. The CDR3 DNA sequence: TGCGCCAGCAGCCCCGGAGGGGGCGCAGGAAACACCATATATTTT. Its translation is CASSPGGGAGNTIYF. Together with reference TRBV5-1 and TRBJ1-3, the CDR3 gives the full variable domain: KAGVTQTPRYLIKTRGQQVTLSCSPISGHRSVSWYQQTPGQGLQFLFEYFSETQRNKGNFPGRFSGRQFSNSRSEMNVSTLELGDSALYLCASSPGGGAGNTIYFGEGSWLTVV.

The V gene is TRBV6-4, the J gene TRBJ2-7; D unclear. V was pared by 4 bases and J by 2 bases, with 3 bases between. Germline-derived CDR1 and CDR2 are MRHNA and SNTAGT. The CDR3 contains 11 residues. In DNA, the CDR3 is TGTGCCAGCAGTGGTACCTACGAGCAGTACTTC. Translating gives CASSGTYEQYF.

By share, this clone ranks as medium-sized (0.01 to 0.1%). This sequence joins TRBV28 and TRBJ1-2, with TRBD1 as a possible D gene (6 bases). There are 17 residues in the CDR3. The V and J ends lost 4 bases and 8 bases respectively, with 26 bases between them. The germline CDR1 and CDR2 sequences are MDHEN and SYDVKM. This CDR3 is CASSSLAGTPLLGGYTF. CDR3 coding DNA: TGTGCCAGCAGTTCCTTAGCCGGGACACCCCTTCTGGGGGGCTACACCTTC.

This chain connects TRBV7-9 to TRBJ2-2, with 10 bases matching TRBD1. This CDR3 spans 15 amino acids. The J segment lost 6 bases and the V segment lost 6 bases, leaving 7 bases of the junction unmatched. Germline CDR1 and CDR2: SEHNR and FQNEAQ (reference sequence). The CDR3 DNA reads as TGTGCCAGCAGGCCGGGACAGGGGCGAGCCGGGGAGCTGTTTTTT. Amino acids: CASRPGQGRAGELFF.

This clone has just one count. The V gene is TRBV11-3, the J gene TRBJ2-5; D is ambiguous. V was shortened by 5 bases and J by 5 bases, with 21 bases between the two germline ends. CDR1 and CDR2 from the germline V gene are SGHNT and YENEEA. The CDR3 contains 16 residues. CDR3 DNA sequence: TGTGCCAGCAGCCTTGGAGCCCCTGGGTTCGGGGAGACCCAGTACTTC. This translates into CASSLGAPGFGETQYF.